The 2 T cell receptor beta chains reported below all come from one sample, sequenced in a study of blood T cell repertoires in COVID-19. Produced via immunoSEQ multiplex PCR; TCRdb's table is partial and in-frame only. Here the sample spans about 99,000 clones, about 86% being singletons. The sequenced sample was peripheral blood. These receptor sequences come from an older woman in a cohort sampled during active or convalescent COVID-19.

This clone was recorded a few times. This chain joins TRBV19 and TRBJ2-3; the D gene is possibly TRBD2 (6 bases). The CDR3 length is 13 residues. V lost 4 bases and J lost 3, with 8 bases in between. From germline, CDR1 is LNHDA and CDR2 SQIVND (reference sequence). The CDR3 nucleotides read TGTGCCAGTAGTAGAGGGAGGACAGATACGCAGTATTTT. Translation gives CASSRGRTDTQYF.

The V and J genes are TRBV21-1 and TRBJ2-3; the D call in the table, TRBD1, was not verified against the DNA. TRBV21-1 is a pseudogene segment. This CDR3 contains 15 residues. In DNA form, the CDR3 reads TGTGCCAGCAGCAACAGGGAAGGGTGCCCAGATACGCAGTATTTT. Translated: CASSNREGCPDTQYF.